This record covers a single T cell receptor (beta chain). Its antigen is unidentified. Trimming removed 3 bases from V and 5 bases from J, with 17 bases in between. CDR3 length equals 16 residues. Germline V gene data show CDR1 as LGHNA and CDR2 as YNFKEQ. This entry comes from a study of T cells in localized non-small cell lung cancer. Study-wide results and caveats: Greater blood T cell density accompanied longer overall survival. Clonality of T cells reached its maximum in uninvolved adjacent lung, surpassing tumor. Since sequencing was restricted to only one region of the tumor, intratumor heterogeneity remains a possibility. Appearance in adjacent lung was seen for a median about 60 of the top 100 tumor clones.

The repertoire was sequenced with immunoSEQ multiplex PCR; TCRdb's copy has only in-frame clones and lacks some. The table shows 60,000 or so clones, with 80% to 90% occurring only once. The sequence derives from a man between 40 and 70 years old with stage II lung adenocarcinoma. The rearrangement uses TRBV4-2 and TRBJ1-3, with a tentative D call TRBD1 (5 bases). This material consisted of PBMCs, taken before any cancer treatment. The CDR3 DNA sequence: TGTGCCAGCAGCCAGGGGACTGCCCCACCCCGAAACACCATATATTTT. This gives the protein CASSQGTAPPRNTIYF.